A selection of T cell receptor beta chains follows, all from one sample in a study of shared clonotypes between healthy human individuals. Produced via immunoSEQ multiplex PCR; TCRdb's table is partial and in-frame only. The sample contains 2 million to 2.5 million clones, roughly 92% of which appear only once. The sequencing input was naive CD4+ T cells from PBMCs. These receptors were taken from a man aged 18 to 29 in good health. Some clones in this sample may be carry-over from other donors' samples. Both conserved end residues are part of each CDR3. The order of the fields is clone size, V gene, D gene, J gene, CDR3 DNA, CDR3 protein. The D gene is left open where the match is weak. Not all rows give a size; the values are once, few, many and, for expanded clones, a class.

abundance: -
v_gene: TRBV11-1
d_gene: -
j_gene: TRBJ2-7
CDR3nt: TGTGCCAGCAGCGCAGGCTATCTACAAAGAACTTACGAGCAGTACTTC
CDR3aa: CASSAGYLQRTYEQYF

abundance: -
v_gene: TRBV30
d_gene: TRBD1
j_gene: TRBJ2-1
CDR3nt: TGTGCCTGGAGTGATGGACAGGGGGATGAGCAGTTCTTC
CDR3aa: CAWSDGQGDEQFF

abundance: -
v_gene: TRBV7-2
d_gene: -
j_gene: TRBJ2-3
CDR3nt: TGTGCCAGCAGCTTTAGCGGATTCTACTCAGATACGCAGTATTTT
CDR3aa: CASSFSGFYSDTQYF

abundance: -
v_gene: TRBV6-5
d_gene: -
j_gene: TRBJ2-7
CDR3nt: TGTGCCAGCAGCTCTAAGGAGGGCTACGAGCAGTACTTC
CDR3aa: CASSSKEGYEQYF

abundance: -
v_gene: TRBV7-9
d_gene: -
j_gene: TRBJ1-2
CDR3nt: TGTGCCAGCAGCTTAGTCGGGTCCCCCAACTATGGCTACACCTTC
CDR3aa: CASSLVGSPNYGYTF

abundance: -
v_gene: TRBV5-1
d_gene: -
j_gene: TRBJ2-5
CDR3nt: TGCGCCAGCAGCTTGGACGTAGCGGCGGAGACCCAGTACTTC
CDR3aa: CASSLDVAAETQYF

abundance: -
v_gene: TRBV6-5
d_gene: TRBD2
j_gene: TRBJ2-7
CDR3nt: TGTGCCAGCAGGGCCGGGACTAGCAGGGCCTACGAGCAGTACTTC
CDR3aa: CASRAGTSRAYEQYF

abundance: -
v_gene: TRBV27
d_gene: TRBD2
j_gene: TRBJ2-1
CDR3nt: TGTGCCAGCAGTTTTTTAGCGGGAAACAATGAGCAGTTCTTC
CDR3aa: CASSFLAGNNEQFF

abundance: -
v_gene: TRBV20-1
d_gene: -
j_gene: TRBJ2-5
CDR3nt: TGCAGTGCTACGGCCCAGACCCAGTACTTC
CDR3aa: CSATAQTQYF

abundance: -
v_gene: TRBV15
d_gene: -
j_gene: TRBJ1-4
CDR3nt: TGTGCCACCAGCAGAGATCGCCCGGCAGTAAGGGAAAAACTGTTTTTT
CDR3aa: CATSRDRPAVREKLFF

abundance: -
v_gene: TRBV7-3
d_gene: TRBD2
j_gene: TRBJ2-5
CDR3nt: TGTGCCAGCAGCTTGACTAGCGGAAACCAAGAGACCCAGTACTTC
CDR3aa: CASSLTSGNQETQYF

abundance: -
v_gene: TRBV27
d_gene: TRBD1
j_gene: TRBJ2-5
CDR3nt: TGTGCCAGCAGTTTATCCCCGACAGGGGGAGAGACCCAGTACTTC
CDR3aa: CASSLSPTGGETQYF

abundance: -
v_gene: TRBV7-8
d_gene: -
j_gene: TRBJ2-7
CDR3nt: TGTGCCAGCAGCTCCCGCCAGCGGACGTTGGCCTACGAGCAGTACTTC
CDR3aa: CASSSRQRTLAYEQYF

abundance: -
v_gene: TRBV30
d_gene: TRBD2
j_gene: TRBJ2-3
CDR3nt: TGTGCCTGGAGCGGACTAGCGGGATCAGATACGCAGTATTTT
CDR3aa: CAWSGLAGSDTQYF

abundance: -
v_gene: TRBV7-2
d_gene: TRBD2
j_gene: TRBJ2-1
CDR3nt: TGTGCCAGCAGCTCAAGTAGACTAGCGTCTCAGTATGAGCAGTTCTTC
CDR3aa: CASSSSRLASQYEQFF

abundance: -
v_gene: TRBV7-9
d_gene: TRBD2
j_gene: TRBJ2-1
CDR3nt: TGTGCCAGCAGCTCCCTAGCGGGAGGCTACAATGAGCAGTTCTTC
CDR3aa: CASSSLAGGYNEQFF

abundance: -
v_gene: TRBV7-9
d_gene: TRBD2
j_gene: TRBJ2-5
CDR3nt: TGTGCCAGCAGCCCCCGGGGTCGAAGCGGGAGGTTGCGGGAGACCCAGTACTTC
CDR3aa: CASSPRGRSGRLRETQYF

abundance: once
v_gene: TRBV28
d_gene: -
j_gene: TRBJ2-7
CDR3nt: TGTGCCAGCAGAGGGGACTCCTACGAGCAGTACTTC
CDR3aa: CASRGDSYEQYF

abundance: -
v_gene: TRBV6-1
d_gene: -
j_gene: TRBJ2-2
CDR3nt: TGTGCCAGCAGGGGTGGCAGCACCGGGGAGCTGTTTTTT
CDR3aa: CASRGGSTGELFF

abundance: few
v_gene: TRBV5-1
d_gene: -
j_gene: TRBJ1-1
CDR3nt: TGCGCCAGCAGCTATCCCGGGGAGACTGAAGCTTTCTTT
CDR3aa: CASSYPGETEAFF

abundance: -
v_gene: TRBV6-5
d_gene: -
j_gene: TRBJ1-5
CDR3nt: TGTGCCAGCAGTTCCACCGCTAGGGGGTATCAGCCCCAGCATTTT
CDR3aa: CASSSTARGYQPQHF

abundance: -
v_gene: TRBV19
d_gene: -
j_gene: TRBJ1-5
CDR3nt: TGTGCCAGTAGTATTAAGGGAGGCAATCAGCCCCAGCATTTT
CDR3aa: CASSIKGGNQPQHF

abundance: -
v_gene: TRBV6-6
d_gene: -
j_gene: TRBJ1-2
CDR3nt: TGTGCCAGCAGTTACTTGGAAGGGAATGGCTACACCTTC
CDR3aa: CASSYLEGNGYTF

abundance: -
v_gene: TRBV9
d_gene: -
j_gene: TRBJ2-7
CDR3nt: TGTGCCAGCAGCGCTAGCCGCGGGTACTCCTACGAGCAGTACTTC
CDR3aa: CASSASRGYSYEQYF

abundance: -
v_gene: TRBV28
d_gene: -
j_gene: TRBJ1-1
CDR3nt: TGTGCCAGCAGTTCCGTTGGGGGGGAAGCTTTCTTT
CDR3aa: CASSSVGGEAFF

abundance: -
v_gene: TRBV7-9
d_gene: TRBD1
j_gene: TRBJ1-1
CDR3nt: TGTGCCAGCAGTGCCCCGCCCGGGACAGACTTTCTGAGGGCTGAAGCTTTCTTT
CDR3aa: CASSAPPGTDFLRAEAFF

abundance: -
v_gene: TRBV7-9
d_gene: TRBD1
j_gene: TRBJ2-5
CDR3nt: TGTGCCAGCAGCTTAGGCCTGGGACAGGTTTCCGAGACCCAGTACTTC
CDR3aa: CASSLGLGQVSETQYF

abundance: once
v_gene: TRBV5-6
d_gene: TRBD1
j_gene: TRBJ2-7
CDR3nt: TGTGCCAGCCTTAAGGGGACAGGTCACTCATACAGCTCCTACGAGCAGTACTTC
CDR3aa: CASLKGTGHSYSSYEQYF

abundance: once
v_gene: TRBV28
d_gene: -
j_gene: TRBJ1-1
CDR3nt: TGTGCCAGCAGTCTTCAACCAAAGGAAGCTTTCTTT
CDR3aa: CASSLQPKEAFF

abundance: once
v_gene: TRBV27
d_gene: TRBD1
j_gene: TRBJ1-1
CDR3nt: TGTGCCAGCAGTTTAGACAGGGGGCAGGGGAACACTGAAGCTTTCTTT
CDR3aa: CASSLDRGQGNTEAFF

abundance: -
v_gene: TRBV5-1
d_gene: TRBD2
j_gene: TRBJ2-2
CDR3nt: TGCGCCAGCAGCAAGGGACTAGCGTTTGGCACCGGGGAGCTGTTTTTT
CDR3aa: CASSKGLAFGTGELFF

abundance: -
v_gene: TRBV5-1
d_gene: -
j_gene: TRBJ2-3
CDR3nt: TGCGCCAGCAGCTTGGGACTGGGAACAGATACGCAGTATTTT
CDR3aa: CASSLGLGTDTQYF

abundance: -
v_gene: TRBV7-2
d_gene: -
j_gene: TRBJ1-3
CDR3nt: TGTGCCAGCAGGTTACTGGCCGGGGCCTCTGGAAACACCATATATTTT
CDR3aa: CASRLLAGASGNTIYF

abundance: -
v_gene: TRBV5-1
d_gene: -
j_gene: TRBJ2-7
CDR3nt: TGCGCCAGCAGCTTGGGATTGCAGGGATCCTACGAGCAGTACTTC
CDR3aa: CASSLGLQGSYEQYF

abundance: -
v_gene: TRBV5-4
d_gene: TRBD2
j_gene: TRBJ2-5
CDR3nt: TGTGCCAGCAGCTCTAGCGGGAGGAGACAAGAGACCCAGTACTTC
CDR3aa: CASSSSGRRQETQYF

abundance: -
v_gene: TRBV7-9
d_gene: TRBD1
j_gene: TRBJ1-3
CDR3nt: TGTGCCAGCAGCTACCTGGGACAGGTAGGCTCTGGAAACACCATATATTTT
CDR3aa: CASSYLGQVGSGNTIYF

abundance: once
v_gene: TRBV7-2
d_gene: -
j_gene: TRBJ1-2
CDR3nt: TGTGCCAGCAGCTCCTCCTGGACACCGGCCTATGGCTACACCTTC
CDR3aa: CASSSSWTPAYGYTF

abundance: -
v_gene: TRBV7-6
d_gene: -
j_gene: TRBJ2-5
CDR3nt: TGTGCCAGCAGCCCCTACTCGGAGACCCAGTACTTC
CDR3aa: CASSPYSETQYF

abundance: -
v_gene: TRBV5-4
d_gene: TRBD2
j_gene: TRBJ2-7
CDR3nt: TGTGCCAGCAGCTTGGGAACTAGCGGGAGGAAGTCCTACGAGCAGTACTTC
CDR3aa: CASSLGTSGRKSYEQYF

abundance: -
v_gene: TRBV10-1
d_gene: TRBD2
j_gene: TRBJ2-3
CDR3nt: TGCGCCAGCAGTGAATTGTCGCGGGAGTCGACAGATACGCAGTATTTT
CDR3aa: CASSELSRESTDTQYF

abundance: -
v_gene: TRBV7-2
d_gene: -
j_gene: TRBJ2-7
CDR3nt: TGTGCCAGCAGCATTAGGGTCAGCTCCTACGAGCAGTACTTC
CDR3aa: CASSIRVSSYEQYF

abundance: -
v_gene: TRBV7-9
d_gene: TRBD2
j_gene: TRBJ2-5
CDR3nt: TGTGCCAGCAGCTTATCTCGGACTAGCGGGAGGGAGACCCAGTACTTC
CDR3aa: CASSLSRTSGRETQYF

abundance: -
v_gene: TRBV11-3
d_gene: -
j_gene: TRBJ2-4
CDR3nt: TGTGCCAGCAGCTTGGGTTGGGGGGCTAAAGGAAACATTCAGTACTTC
CDR3aa: CASSLGWGAKGNIQYF

abundance: -
v_gene: TRBV2
d_gene: TRBD2
j_gene: TRBJ2-7
CDR3nt: TGTGCCAGCTCACCCCAGCGGGAGGGCCCCTACGAGCAGTACTTC
CDR3aa: CASSPQREGPYEQYF